This T cell receptor (beta chain) appears in the sequencing data of a study of early T cells in non-severe SARS-CoV-2 infection. Across the study: Alpha and beta chains were unpaired, from unsorted whole-blood bulk RNA. Overall study results and limits: VDJdb-based annotation leaned toward anti-spike CD8 responses and missed private and CD4 specificities.

There are many counts of this clonotype. Its antigen is currently unknown. TCRdb re-called the 5' RACE reads with MiXCR, one entry per CDR3 protein. The data contain about 110,000 distinct CDR3 sequences, around 10% of them singletons. Trimming cost V 1 base and J 0 bases; bases outside gene matches: 15. The CDR3 sequence is 21 residues long. Germline lookup yields CDR1 SGHTA and CDR2 FQGTGA. V and J are TRBV7-3 and TRBJ2-4; 10 bases are shared with TRBD2. Material: whole blood. This clonotype originated in an adult who was a healthcare worker with PCR-confirmed SARS-CoV-2 infection or an uninfected control (not recorded which). CDR3 region: CASSLSPLTTSGKIAKNIQYF. The CDR3 nucleotides read TGTGCCAGCAGCTTAAGTCCCCTAACCACTAGCGGGAAAATAGCCAAAAACATTCAGTACTTC.